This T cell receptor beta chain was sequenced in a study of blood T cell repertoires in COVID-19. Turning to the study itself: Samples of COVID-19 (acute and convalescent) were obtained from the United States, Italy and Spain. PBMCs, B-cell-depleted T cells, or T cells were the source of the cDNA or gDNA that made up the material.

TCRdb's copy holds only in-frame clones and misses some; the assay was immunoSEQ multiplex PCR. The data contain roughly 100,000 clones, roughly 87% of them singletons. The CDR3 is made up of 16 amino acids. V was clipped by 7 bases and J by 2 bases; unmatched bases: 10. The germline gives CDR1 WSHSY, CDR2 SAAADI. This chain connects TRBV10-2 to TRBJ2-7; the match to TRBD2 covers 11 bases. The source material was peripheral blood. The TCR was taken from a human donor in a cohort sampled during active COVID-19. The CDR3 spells CASTPRGLAETYEQYF. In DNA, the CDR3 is TGCGCCAGCACCCCCCGGGGACTAGCGGAAACCTACGAGCAGTACTTC.